What follows are 27 T cell receptor beta chains derived from one specimen sequenced in a study of T cells in tuberculosis. Generated by immunoSEQ multiplex PCR, the TCRdb table keeps only in-frame clones and is missing some. The repertoire has 25,000 to 35,000 clones, more than 80% of them found once; the top ten carry over 4.5%. Source material: PBMCs. These receptors were taken from a donor aged 10-29 years with latent tuberculosis or without tuberculosis infection.

The rearrangement joins TRBV19 to TRBJ1-2, with D possibly TRBD1 on 5 matching bases. V lost 3 bases, J lost 4 bases, and 9 bases lay in between. The germline gives CDR1 LNHDA, CDR2 SQIVND (reference sequence). There are 13 residues in the CDR3. In nucleotides, the CDR3 is TGTGCCAGTAGTATCCGGGGGGTCTATGGCTACACCTTC. It specifies CASSIRGVYGYTF.

The chain links TRBV18 to TRBJ1-3, with D tentatively TRBD1 (5 bases). Germline V gene sequence: CDR1 KGHSH, CDR2 LQKENI. Trimming removed 3 bases at V and 0 bases at J, with 15 bases between. CDR3 length: 17 residues. CDR3 DNA: TGTGCCAGCTCACCCGCCGGATATCAGGGCTCTGGAAACACCATATATTTT. Residues: CASSPAGYQGSGNTIYF.

The chain has TRBV5-1 and TRBJ2-7; 8 bases map to TRBD1. The CDR3 consists of 13 residues. V lost 4 bases to trimming and J lost 3 bases; unmatched junction nucleotides: 3. From germline, CDR1 is SGHRS and CDR2 YFSETQ. As DNA, the CDR3 is TGCGCCAGCAGCCCGGGACAGGTCTACGAGCAGTACTTC. Its translation: CASSPGQVYEQYF.

The chain links TRBV28 to TRBJ2-3; TRBD2 might be the D (6 bases). Germline-derived CDR1 and CDR2 are MDHEN and SYDVKM. The V end was cut by 3 bases, the J end by 4 bases, with 8 bases between. The CDR3 has 13 amino acids. CDR3 DNA sequence: TGTGCCAGCAGTTTGGAGGGAGCAGATACGCAGTATTTT. This translates into CASSLEGADTQYF.

The chain recombines TRBV30 with TRBJ2-7; tentative D call: TRBD1 (6 bases). The CDR3 is made up of 13 amino acids. Germline CDR1 reads GTSNPN; CDR2 reads SVGIG (reference sequence). The V end lost 4 bases, the J end lost 0 bases, and 10 bases lay between the germline ends. CDR3 sequence: CAWNTGTSYEQYF. CDR3 nucleotides: TGTGCCTGGAATACAGGGACCTCCTACGAGCAGTACTTC.

The rearrangement links TRBV9 to TRBJ1-1, with D possibly being TRBD1 (5 bases). Germline-derived CDR1 and CDR2 are SGDLS and YYNGEE. V gave up 0 bases and J gave up 4 bases, with 10 bases separating them. The CDR3 has 14 residues. CDR3 nucleotide sequence: TGTGCCAGCAGCGTAGGCGGGGGTGGCACTGAAGCTTTCTTT. Translation gives CASSVGGGGTEAFF.

The chain combines TRBV21-1 with TRBJ1-5; the table calls TRBD1, which could not be checked here. TRBV21-1 is classified as a pseudogene. This CDR3 has 20 amino acids. The CDR3 nucleotides read TGTGCCAGCAGCACCCATGAGGGCGGGCAGGGGATTTATAGCAATCAGCCCCAGCATTTT. Its protein is CASSTHEGGQGIYSNQPQHF.

J is TRBJ1-3 and V is TRBV19, with D perhaps TRBD1 (6 bases). Trimming stripped 5 bases from V and 6 bases from J, with 14 bases between. CDR1 and CDR2 from the germline V gene are LNHDA and SQIVND (reference sequence). This CDR3 is 14 amino acids long. The CDR3 loop reads CASSSSGAANTIYF. In DNA, the CDR3 is TGTGCCAGTAGTTCGTCAGGGGCGGCAAACACCATATATTTT.

V usage is TRBV2 and J usage is TRBJ1-5, with unresolved D. With 6 bases removed from V and 6 bases from J, the gap between germline ends came to 9 bases. The CDR3 has 12 residues. Germline V gene data show CDR1 as SNHLY and CDR2 as FYNNEI. CDR3 loop: CASRGQIQPQHF. The CDR3 coding sequence is TGTGCCAGCAGGGGCCAAATTCAGCCCCAGCATTTT.

The chain recombines TRBV11-3 with TRBJ2-2; no reliable D call. V lost 4 bases and J 2 bases, leaving 2 bases between the germline ends. The CDR3 spans 12 residues. In germline, CDR1 is SGHNT, CDR2 YENEEA. CDR3 loop: CASSSNTGELFF. The CDR3 DNA reads TGTGCCAGCAGCTCTAACACCGGGGAGCTGTTTTTT.

The genes are TRBV4-1 and TRBJ1-5; TRBD1 aligns across 9 bases. V was clipped by 1 base and J by 8 bases; unmatched bases: 6. CDR3 size: 15 residues. Germline values: CDR1 MGHRA, CDR2 YSYEKL. The chain's CDR3 is CASSQVTGGREPQHF. The CDR3 DNA reads TGCGCCAGCAGCCAAGTGACAGGGGGACGTGAGCCCCAGCATTTT.

V gene TRBV4-1 combines with J gene TRBJ2-1; TRBD2 agrees at 7 bases. Trimming removed 0 bases from V and 6 bases from J; junction bases left unmatched: 5. There are 15 residues in the CDR3. The germline gives CDR1 MGHRA, CDR2 YSYEKL. The CDR3 here is CASSQEAGVSNEQFF. CDR3 coding DNA: TGCGCCAGCAGCCAAGAGGCGGGAGTAAGCAATGAGCAGTTCTTC.

The CDR3 reads CASSLTKATGRGNTIYF. CDR3 sequence (DNA): TGTGCCAGCAGCTTAACGAAAGCGACAGGGAGAGGAAACACCATATATTTT. The rearrangement links TRBV7-3 to TRBJ1-3, with TRBD1 identical over 7 bases. Germline V gene sequence: CDR1 SGHTA, CDR2 FQGTGA. There are 17 residues in the CDR3. Trimming cost V 0 bases and J 4 bases; bases outside gene matches: 9.

V gene TRBV27 combines with J gene TRBJ2-1, with TRBD1 identical over 9 bases. With V trimmed by 6 bases and J by 8 bases, 8 bases remained unmatched. The CDR3 is 14 residues long. CDR1 is MNHEY and CDR2 is SMNVEV in the germline V gene (reference sequence). The CDR3 region is CASRRSTGGHEQFF. The CDR3 DNA reads TGTGCCAGCAGGAGGAGTACAGGGGGCCATGAGCAGTTCTTC.

CDR3 amino acids: CASSPRLGSLAKNIQYF. The CDR3 DNA reads as TGTGCCAGCTCACCACGCCTGGGCAGTCTAGCCAAAAACATTCAGTACTTC. The V gene is TRBV18, the J gene TRBJ2-4, with D hard to call. Germline CDR1 reads KGHSH; CDR2 reads LQKENI. Trimming removed 1 base at V and 0 bases at J, with 13 bases between. The CDR3 is 17 amino acids. The entire variable domain, with the rest obtained from reference TRBV18 and TRBJ2-4, is as follows: NAGVMQNPRHLVRRRGQEARLRCSPMKGHSHVYWYRQLPEEGLKFMVYLQKENIIDESGMPKERFSAEFPKEGPSILRIQQVVRGDSAAYFCASSPRLGSLAKNIQYFGAGTRLSVL.

This clone has a single count. The V and J genes are TRBV28 and TRBJ1-2; D gene ambiguous. Trimming removed 3 bases at V and 6 bases at J, with 20 bases between. Per germline, CDR1 MDHEN and CDR2 SYDVKM. This CDR3 comprises 16 residues. The CDR3 reads CASSFEGRLGKDGYTF. CDR3 DNA: TGTGCCAGCAGTTTTGAGGGCCGTTTAGGGAAGGATGGCTACACCTTC.

The genes are TRBV28 and TRBJ2-7, with 10 bases that match TRBD1. The CDR3 is 14 residues long. The germline V gene has CDR1 MDHEN and CDR2 SYDVKM. The ends lost 4 bases at V and 9 bases at J; junction bases unmatched: 9. CDR3 nucleotide sequence: TGTGCCAGCAGTTCACCCGGGACAGGGGCCCGGCAGTACTTC. Encoded protein: CASSSPGTGARQYF.

This rearrangement joins TRBV7-3 to TRBJ2-3; no reliable D call. CDR3 length: 15 amino acids. The V gene's germline CDR1 is SGHTA and CDR2 FQGTGA. The ends were cut back, 0 bases at V and 6 bases at J, with 13 bases in the middle. The CDR3 region has the DNA TGTGCCAGCAGCTTAACCCCCAGCGTTGGTGATACGCAGTATTTT. Translation: CASSLTPSVGDTQYF.

The chain is built from TRBV5-4 and TRBJ1-2; D is possibly TRBD1 (5 bases). This CDR3 is built from 12 residues. CDR1 SGHNT and CDR2 YYREEE come from the germline V gene (reference sequence). V lost 4 bases and J 4 bases, leaving 8 bases between the germline ends. DNA for the CDR3: TGTGCCAGCAGCGTAGACAGCTATGGCTACACCTTC. Encoded protein: CASSVDSYGYTF.

With regard to this clone: Other DNA variants within this sample encode the same CDR3. This sequence joins TRBV6-1 and TRBJ2-3; 11 positions match TRBD2. The CDR3 runs 15 residues. The V gene's germline CDR1 is MNHNS and CDR2 SASEGT. Germline trimming cut 2 bases from V and 4 bases from J; bases unmatched to any gene: 2. Here the CDR3 DNA reads TGTGCCAGCAGTGAATTAGCGGGGGGGCCAGATACGCAGTATTTT. It codes for CASSELAGGPDTQYF.

V and J are TRBV27 and TRBJ1-5; 9 positions match TRBD1. Unmatched junction bases numbered 8, after V lost 6 bases and J lost 5 bases. The CDR3 extends over 15 amino acids. Germline values: CDR1 MNHEY, CDR2 SMNVEV (reference sequence). The CDR3 reads CASRSRDRGYQPQHF. CDR3 sequence (DNA): TGTGCCAGCAGGTCTAGAGACAGGGGGTATCAGCCCCAGCATTTT.

V usage is TRBV5-6 and J usage is TRBJ1-2, with a tentative D call TRBD1 (5 bases). The germline CDR1 and CDR2 sequences are SGHDT and YYEEEE. V shed 2 bases and J shed 7 bases, with 21 bases lying between them. The CDR3 totals 16 residues. The DNA of the CDR3 is TGTGCCAGCAGCTTAATGGGGTTGGTCAGGGTCCGTGGCTACACCTTC. Residues: CASSLMGLVRVRGYTF.

The chain employs TRBV29-1 and TRBJ2-7, with 8 bases identical to TRBD1. This CDR3 comprises 12 residues. V trimming: 4 bases; J trimming: 3 bases; junction bases outside the gene matches: 2. Per the germline V gene, CDR1 is SQVTM and CDR2 is ANQGSEA. CDR3 in amino acids: CSVGTGNYEQYF. The CDR3 DNA reads TGCAGCGTTGGGACAGGGAACTACGAGCAGTACTTC.

The V and J genes are TRBV15 and TRBJ2-1; D not certain. Trimming stripped 0 bases from V and 6 bases from J, with 9 bases between. The CDR3 contains 14 residues. In germline, CDR1 is LNHNV, CDR2 YYDKDF (reference sequence). This CDR3 is CATSRERRGNEQFF. For the CDR3, the DNA is TGTGCCACCAGCAGAGAGAGGAGAGGCAATGAGCAGTTCTTC.

The chain links TRBV5-1 to TRBJ2-7, with a tentative D call TRBD2 (6 bases). V was pared by 3 bases and J by 4 bases, with 14 bases between. Per germline, CDR1 SGHRS and CDR2 YFSETQ. This CDR3 comprises 14 residues. This chain's CDR3 is CASSWQGGGYEQYF. For the CDR3, the DNA is TGCGCCAGCAGCTGGCAGGGAGGTGGGTACGAGCAGTACTTC.

The chain is built from TRBV11-2 and TRBJ2-1; D is perhaps TRBD2 (7 bases). Trimming took off 5 bases at V and 4 bases at J, with 12 bases between the two ends. Germline V lookup: CDR1 SGHAT, CDR2 FQNNGV. This CDR3 spans 14 amino acids. For the CDR3, the DNA is TGTGCCAGCAGCCTGGGAGGGGGATACAATGAGCAGTTCTTC. This codes for CASSLGGGYNEQFF.

Written as DNA, the CDR3 is TGTGCCAGCAGTCCAACCGGGGGGCCCAACCAGCCCCAGCATTTT. Encoded protein: CASSPTGGPNQPQHF. This chain joins TRBV28 and TRBJ1-5; D perhaps matches TRBD1 (6 bases). The CDR3 totals 15 residues. The V end was cut by 5 bases, the J end by 7 bases, with 18 bases between. In germline, CDR1 is MDHEN, CDR2 SYDVKM.